Below are 7 T cell receptor beta chains sequenced from a single sample in a study of yellow fever vaccine responses in identical twins. TCRdb fed the RT-PCR reads into MiXCR, producing one record per CDR3 protein. The table records some 2,600 distinct CDR3 sequences, around three quarters of them present only once. This material consisted of T cells from blood (PBMCs), unsorted or a sorted subset (not recorded which), taken before or after yellow fever vaccination (not recorded which). These receptors originate from a female donor who received the yellow fever vaccine.

This clonotype was detected only a few times. The CDR3 DNA reads as TGTGCCAGCAGTGAAGCGGGAGGGGCATACAATGAGCAGTTCTTC. It encodes CASSEAGGAYNEQFF. The V and J genes are TRBV6-1 and TRBJ2-1; 7 nucleotides match TRBD2. This CDR3 spans 15 amino acids. Germline V CDR1 and CDR2: MNHNS, SASEGT. The ends lost 0 bases at V and 4 bases at J; junction bases unmatched: 3.

The gene calls are TRBV13 and TRBJ2-1; 10 bases agree with TRBD1. CDR3 size: 15 residues. Germline V gene sequence: CDR1 PRHDT, CDR2 FYEKMQ (reference sequence). Unmatched junction bases numbered 6, after V lost 6 bases and J lost 4 bases. The CDR3 spells CASRGQGGLYNEQFF. As DNA, the CDR3 is TGTGCCAGCAGAGGACAGGGGGGCTTGTACAATGAGCAGTTCTTC.

V gene TRBV13 combines with J gene TRBJ2-3, with unresolved D. Germline CDR1 reads PRHDT; CDR2 reads FYEKMQ (reference sequence). This CDR3 is built from 15 residues. V shed 8 bases and J shed 5 bases, with 20 bases lying between them. The CDR3 DNA is TGTGCCAGCGGGTTCTTCGGCGGAGTTAAAGATACGCAGTATTTT. It yields the protein CASGFFGGVKDTQYF.

The chain is built from TRBV7-9 and TRBJ2-5; D possibly corresponds to TRBD1 (7 bases). Germline CDR1 and CDR2: SEHNR and FQNEAQ (reference sequence). CDR3 size: 14 residues. The V end was cut by 5 bases, the J end by 4 bases, with 14 bases between. CDR3 nucleotides: TGTGCCAGCAGCCTCAGGGGGGCCGGAGAGACCCAGTACTTC. Its translation is CASSLRGAGETQYF.

This chain joins TRBV11-2 and TRBJ2-3; a possible D gene is TRBD1 (5 bases). The CDR3 runs 14 residues. Per the germline V gene, CDR1 is SGHAT and CDR2 is FQNNGV. V shed 4 bases and J shed 5 bases, with 13 bases lying between them. CDR3 in amino acids: CASSSLIREDTQYF. The CDR3 coding sequence is TGTGCCAGCAGCTCTTTAATCAGGGAAGATACGCAGTATTTT.

This chain joins TRBV21-1 and TRBJ2-7; TRBD1, the table's D call, was not compared with the DNA. TRBV21-1 is a listed pseudogene. The CDR3 sequence is 14 residues long. The CDR3: CASRRVQAPYEQYF. As DNA, the CDR3 is TGTGCCAGCAGAAGGGTACAGGCCCCCTACGAGCAGTACTTC.

This clonotype was observed a handful of times. The chain employs TRBV4-1 and TRBJ2-7; 12 nucleotides line up with TRBD2. Unmatched junction bases numbered 3, after V lost 0 bases and J lost 3 bases. The CDR3 sequence is 16 residues long. Germline values: CDR1 MGHRA, CDR2 YSYEKL. Here the CDR3 reads CASSQEGTSGFYEQYF. CDR3 DNA sequence: TGCGCCAGCAGCCAAGAAGGGACTAGCGGGTTCTACGAGCAGTACTTC.